The next 3 T cell receptor beta chains were all read from a single sample in a study of T cells in Graves' hyperthyroidism and ophthalmopathy. TCR beta CDR3 regions were amplified from RNA. Carried out on the TCR CDR3, a first-round RT-PCR used the HTBI primer set. Using its own MiXCR run on the multiplex PCR reads, TCRdb lists one record per CDR3 protein. Seen here are more than 550,000 distinct CDR3 sequences, 18% observed once, and the top ten hold around 17%. The source material was blood. The receptors originated from a woman in her 50s with Graves' hyperthyroidism that later progressed to Graves' ophthalmopathy.

This clonotype was picked up one time. CDR3: CASSPGPGQGNTGELFF. The CDR3 DNA reads TGTGCCAGTAGTCCCGGCCCGGGACAGGGGAACACCGGGGAGCTGTTTTTT. The rearrangement joins TRBV19 to TRBJ2-2, with TRBD1 matching over 9 bases. This CDR3 contains 17 residues. Trimming at V came to 5 bases and at J to 1 base, leaving 8 bases not matched to a gene. The germline V gene has CDR1 LNHDA and CDR2 SQIVND (reference sequence).

This chain uses TRBV20-1 with TRBJ2-7; TRBD1 matches 8 bases. The germline V gene encodes CDR1 DFQATT and CDR2 SNEGSKA (reference sequence). CDR3 length: 12 residues. The V gene end was trimmed by 5 bases and the J gene end by 4 bases; junction bases not matched to a gene: 4. CDR3 amino acids: CSAAHRGYEQYF. For the CDR3, the DNA is TGCAGTGCTGCTCACAGGGGGTACGAGCAGTACTTC.

The table lists this clonotype with many counts. This chain connects TRBV6-1 to TRBJ1-1, with D unresolved. Trimming removed 7 bases from V and 4 bases from J, with 13 bases in between. Germline V CDR1 and CDR2: MNHNS, SASEGT. The CDR3 is made up of 13 amino acids. CDR3 bases: TGTGCCAGCATCAGCCGACTCATCACTGAAGCTTTCTTT. It yields the protein CASISRLITEAFF.